The sequence of this TCR beta chain was determined in a study of blood T cells in healthy people across ages. This clonotype was picked up many times. Its target is unknown. CDR3 length: 13 residues. The ends were cut back, 1 base at V and 3 bases at J, with 9 bases in the middle. Germline CDR1 reads DFQATT; CDR2 reads SNEGSKA (reference sequence). Next came a second PCR, run for about 6 to 11 cycles, which used a sample-barcoded 5' primer along with a J-beta primer mix. TCRdb processed the 5' RACE reads anew with MiXCR; each CDR3 protein has one entry. This sample carries approximately 800,000 distinct CDR3 sequences, about 34% of them seen once, and the ten largest clones take 10% to 15%. Study-level findings and limits: Across the age range, TCR beta diversity per million T cells fell in a roughly linear way.

This chain connects TRBV20-1 to TRBJ1-1, with a weak D call TRBD1 (5 bases). This receptor was identified in a man aged 18-30 years in good health. The sequenced sample was blood. The CDR3: CSARAGTDTEAFF. For the CDR3, the DNA is TGCAGTGCTAGAGCCGGGACTGACACTGAAGCTTTCTTT.